This T cell receptor (beta chain) was sequenced during a study of T cell repertoires in cytomegalovirus infection. Each CDR3 protein gets one entry after TCRdb re-called the reads with MiXCR. Among about 400,000 distinct CDR3 sequences, approximately 18% were seen once, and the ten largest hold 8.5% to 10%. The V gene end was trimmed by 2 bases and the J gene end by 4 bases; junction bases not matched to a gene: 7. The CDR3 length is 16 residues. The germline V gene has CDR1 SGHVS and CDR2 FNYEAQ. This clonotype was counted only a few times. V is TRBV7-6 and J is TRBJ2-7, with TRBD1 matching over 11 bases. The TCR comes from a human donor in good health (CMV status not recorded). Some clones in this sample may be carry-over from other donors' samples. Sequencing used PBMCs. The CDR3 region is CASSLIYGTGGYEQYF. Written as DNA, the CDR3 is TGTGCCAGCAGCTTAATTTATGGGACAGGGGGGTACGAGCAGTACTTC.